The source of this TCR beta chain is a study of tumor-infiltrating lymphocytes in primary liver carcinoma. In the study overall: The five patients, who were men and women, ranged in age from 30 to 69 years. Samples returned roughly 3.5 to 7.5 million productive TCRbeta reads, a yield that was similar across tissue types.

Between roughly 17 and 30 mg of unsorted bulk tissue served as the source from which RNA and DNA were co-extracted. The CDR3 sequence is 12 residues long. V was cut by 6 bases and J by 7 bases, with 12 bases left in between. Germline V gene data show CDR1 as SGHAT and CDR2 as FQNNGV. Findings and limits, study-wide: Blood fell significantly below tumors in its top-250-clone fraction (p = 0.039). Appearing in all five tumor regions was true of only about 8-25% of top clones.

In its sample, this clonotype was seen a few times. The antigen is not known. This could be a read error, since a much larger clone is one nucleotide away. Reverse transcription of approximately 0.55 ug total RNA with a constant-region primer produced TCR beta cDNA. Researchers made the TCR beta libraries by running three nested multiplex PCR rounds with slightly modified ARM-PCR. For about 11 cycles apiece, the opening two PCR rounds ran with TRBV1-TRBV30 forward primers and a C-beta reverse primer. TCRdb called the multiplex PCR reads again in MiXCR, with one record for every CDR3 protein. The table shows tens of thousands of distinct CDR3 sequences, with approximately 70% occurring only once.

The material sequenced was liver tumor tissue from sampling region 1. Subset given: tumor region T1, superior pole. The receptor comes from a man aged 35 to 55 with primary liver carcinoma and hepatitis B virus infection. The rearrangement uses TRBV11-2 and TRBJ2-5; weak D call: TRBD2 (5 bases). DNA for the CDR3: TGTGCCAGCAGTCTAGAGGGTGTGACCCAGTACTTC. The encoded protein is CASSLEGVTQYF.